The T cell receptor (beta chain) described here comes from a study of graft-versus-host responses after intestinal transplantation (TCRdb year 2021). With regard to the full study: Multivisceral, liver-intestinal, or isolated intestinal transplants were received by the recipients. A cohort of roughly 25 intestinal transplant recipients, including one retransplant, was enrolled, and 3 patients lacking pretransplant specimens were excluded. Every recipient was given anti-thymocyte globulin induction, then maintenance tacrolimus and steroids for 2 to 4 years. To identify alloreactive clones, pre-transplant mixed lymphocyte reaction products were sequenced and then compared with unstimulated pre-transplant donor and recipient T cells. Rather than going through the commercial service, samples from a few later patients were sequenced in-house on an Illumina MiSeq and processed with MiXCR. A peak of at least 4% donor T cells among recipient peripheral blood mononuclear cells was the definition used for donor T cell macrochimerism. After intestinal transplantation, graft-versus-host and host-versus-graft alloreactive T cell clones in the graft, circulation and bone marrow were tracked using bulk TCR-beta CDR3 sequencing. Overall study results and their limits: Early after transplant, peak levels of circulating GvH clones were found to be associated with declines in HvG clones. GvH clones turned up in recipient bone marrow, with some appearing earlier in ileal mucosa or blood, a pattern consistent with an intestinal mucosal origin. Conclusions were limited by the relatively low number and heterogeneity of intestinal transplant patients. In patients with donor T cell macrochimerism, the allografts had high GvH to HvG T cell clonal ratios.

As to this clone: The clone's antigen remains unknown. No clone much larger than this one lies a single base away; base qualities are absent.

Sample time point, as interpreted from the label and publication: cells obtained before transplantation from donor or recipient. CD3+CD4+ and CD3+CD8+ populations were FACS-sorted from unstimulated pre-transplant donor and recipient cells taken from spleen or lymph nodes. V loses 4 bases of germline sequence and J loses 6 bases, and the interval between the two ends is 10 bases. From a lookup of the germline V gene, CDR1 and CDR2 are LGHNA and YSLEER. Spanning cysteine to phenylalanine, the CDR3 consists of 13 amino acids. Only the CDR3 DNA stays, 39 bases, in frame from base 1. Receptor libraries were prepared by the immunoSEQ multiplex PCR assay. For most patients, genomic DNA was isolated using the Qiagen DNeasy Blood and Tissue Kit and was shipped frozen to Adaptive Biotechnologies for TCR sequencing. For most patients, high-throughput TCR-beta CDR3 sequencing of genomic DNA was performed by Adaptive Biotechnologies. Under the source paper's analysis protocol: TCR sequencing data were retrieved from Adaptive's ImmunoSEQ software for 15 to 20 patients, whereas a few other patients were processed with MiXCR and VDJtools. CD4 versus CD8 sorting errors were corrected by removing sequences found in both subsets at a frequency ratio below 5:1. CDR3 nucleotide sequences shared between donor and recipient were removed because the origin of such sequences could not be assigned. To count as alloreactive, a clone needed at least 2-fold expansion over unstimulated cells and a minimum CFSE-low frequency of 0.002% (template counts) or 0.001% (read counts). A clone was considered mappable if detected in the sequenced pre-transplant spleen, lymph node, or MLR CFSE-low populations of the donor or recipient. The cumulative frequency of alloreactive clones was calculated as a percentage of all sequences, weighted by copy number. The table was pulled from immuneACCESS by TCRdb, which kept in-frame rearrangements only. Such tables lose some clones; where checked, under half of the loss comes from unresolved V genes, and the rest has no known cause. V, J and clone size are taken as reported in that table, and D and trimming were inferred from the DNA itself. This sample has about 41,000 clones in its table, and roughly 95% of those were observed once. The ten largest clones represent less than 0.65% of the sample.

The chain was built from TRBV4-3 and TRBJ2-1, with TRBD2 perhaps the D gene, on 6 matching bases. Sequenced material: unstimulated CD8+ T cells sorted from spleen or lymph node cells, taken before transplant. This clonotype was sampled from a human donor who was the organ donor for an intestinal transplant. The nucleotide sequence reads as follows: TGCGCCAGCAGCCCGACTAGAATCAATGAGCAGTTCTTC. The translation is CASSPTRINEQFF.